These 17 T cell receptor beta chains share one sample of origin, sequenced in a study of shared clonotypes between healthy human individuals. Assay: immunoSEQ multiplex PCR; the TCRdb copy retains only in-frame clones and omits some. This table has 300,000 or so clones, roughly 70% appearing once. The sample consisted of memory CD4+ T cells sorted from blood. The subset denotes: CD45RA-negative fraction. Every receptor here comes from a man aged 30-40 years in good health.

At least ten counts were recorded for this clone. The identical CDR3 is also encoded by other nucleotide sequences in the sample. The chain links TRBV10-1 to TRBJ2-1; no firm D call. The CDR3 sequence is 11 residues long. The germline V gene has CDR1 WNHNN and CDR2 SYGVQD (reference sequence). Trimming took off 8 bases at V and 1 base at J, with 3 bases between the two ends. CDR3 residues: CASGSYNEQFF. In nucleotides, the CDR3 is TGCGCCAGCGGTTCCTACAATGAGCAGTTCTTC.

This CDR3 reads CASSFNYGGPKSGELFF. The CDR3 DNA reads TGTGCCAGCAGTTTCAACTATGGAGGGCCGAAATCCGGGGAGCTGTTTTTT. V and J are TRBV27 and TRBJ2-2; D possibly corresponds to TRBD2 (6 bases). This CDR3 has 17 residues. Trimming shortened V by 3 bases and J by 6 bases, and 20 bases separated the two germline ends. Germline V gives CDR1 MNHEY, CDR2 SMNVEV (reference sequence).

DNA for the CDR3: TGCAGTGCTCCCTTATTCGGCGAGCAGTACTTC. This encodes CSAPLFGEQYF. V usage is TRBV20-1 and J usage is TRBJ2-7, with unresolved D. Looked up from germline, CDR1 is DFQATT and CDR2 is SNEGSKA (reference sequence). The CDR3 is 11 residues long. V shed 5 bases and J shed 6 bases, with 11 bases lying between them.

With regard to this clone: This same CDR3 is encoded by further DNA sequences in the sample. This chain joins TRBV18 and TRBJ2-5; D call uncertain. V was clipped by 0 bases and J by 4 bases, with 9 bases between them. The length of the CDR3 is 14 residues. CDR1 KGHSH and CDR2 LQKENI come from the germline V gene. The CDR3, as DNA: TGTGCCAGCTCACCACCGAGCGTCGGAGAGACCCAGTACTTC. As protein: CASSPPSVGETQYF.

The V and J genes are TRBV10-3 and TRBJ1-1; D remains ambiguous. The CDR3 extends over 11 amino acids. Trimming left V 2 bases short and J 4 bases short, with 2 bases between. Germline CDR1 and CDR2: ENHRY and SYGVKD. CDR3 sequence reads: CAISEGTEAFF. The DNA for the CDR3 is TGTGCCATCAGTGAGGGCACTGAAGCTTTCTTT.

This clone turned up a few times. The chain uses TRBV5-1 and TRBJ2-5; the match to TRBD1 covers 9 bases. The germline gives CDR1 SGHRS, CDR2 YFSETQ. The CDR3 is made up of 15 amino acids. V was pared by 0 bases and J by 5 bases, with 5 bases of the junction left unmatched. The DNA for the CDR3 is TGCGCCAGCAGCTTGGACGGGACAGGGTGGGAGACCCAGTACTTC. Translating it yields CASSLDGTGWETQYF.

The V and J genes are TRBV11-2 and TRBJ2-7; D gene ambiguous. Germline CDR1 and CDR2: SGHAT and FQNNGV. This CDR3 is built from 15 residues. With 6 bases removed from V and 3 bases from J, the gap between germline ends came to 18 bases. The chain's CDR3 is CASSPTAGYYYEQYF. For the CDR3, the DNA is TGTGCCAGCAGTCCAACCGCCGGATATTACTACGAGCAGTACTTC.

V is TRBV9 and J is TRBJ1-5; D not resolved. V was cut by 0 bases and J by 5 bases, with 9 bases left in between. Germline V gene lookup returns CDR1 SGDLS and CDR2 YYNGEE. The CDR3 sequence is 14 residues long. The CDR3 region has the DNA TGTGCCAGCAGCGTAGATCACAGTTATCAGCCCCAGCATTTT. Translating gives CASSVDHSYQPQHF.

The chain links TRBV6-6 to TRBJ1-6, with a weak D call TRBD1 (5 bases). The CDR3 is 16 residues long. The V and J ends lost 6 bases and 0 bases respectively, with 12 bases between them. Looked up from germline, CDR1 is MNHNY and CDR2 is SVGAGI (reference sequence). CDR3: CASRSTESSYNSPLHF. The CDR3 bases are TGTGCCAGCAGATCGACAGAAAGCTCCTATAATTCACCCCTCCACTTT.

This sequence joins TRBV2 and TRBJ1-5; the match to TRBD1 covers 7 bases. Germline trimming cut 7 bases from V and 3 bases from J; bases unmatched to any gene: 6. The V gene's germline CDR1 is SNHLY and CDR2 FYNNEI. This CDR3 has 14 residues. CDR3 bases: TGTGCCAGCAACCTACAGGGGCCCAATCAGCCCCAGCATTTT. It is translated as CASNLQGPNQPQHF.

The chain recombines TRBV9 with TRBJ2-2, with a tentative D call TRBD2 (7 bases). Per germline, CDR1 SGDLS and CDR2 YYNGEE. Trimming took off 4 bases at V and 2 bases at J, with 18 bases between the two ends. The CDR3 loop spans 17 amino acids. The CDR3 region is CASSSAAGAGNTGELFF. The DNA for the CDR3 is TGTGCCAGCAGCTCCGCCGCGGGGGCAGGAAACACCGGGGAGCTGTTTTTT.

V gene TRBV10-3 combines with J gene TRBJ1-1; D perhaps matches TRBD1 (5 bases). V was pared by 6 bases and J by 2 bases, with 13 bases between. This CDR3 is built from 14 residues. Germline V gives CDR1 ENHRY, CDR2 SYGVKD. This CDR3 is CAISLGRINTEAFF. The CDR3 DNA reads TGTGCCATCAGCTTGGGACGGATCAACACTGAAGCTTTCTTT.

The chain is built from TRBV5-4 and TRBJ2-3; the D gene is possibly TRBD1 (6 bases). Germline loops: CDR1 SGHNT, CDR2 YYREEE (reference sequence). This CDR3 has 15 amino acids. The germline V and J ends were trimmed by 10 bases and 0 bases, with 18 bases remaining between them. The CDR3 DNA is TGTGCCGCCGCGACTCAGGGGCGGAGCACAGATACGCAGTATTTT. This translates into CAAATQGRSTDTQYF.

V is TRBV18 and J is TRBJ2-7; 9 nucleotides match TRBD1. The germline V gene has CDR1 KGHSH and CDR2 LQKENI. The CDR3 totals 14 residues. The trim removed 2 bases at V and 3 bases at J, leaving 2 bases unmatched. The chain's CDR3 is CASSPRDRVYEQYF. CDR3 DNA: TGTGCCAGCTCACCAAGGGACAGGGTCTACGAGCAGTACTTC.

This clone was found a few times. The V and J genes are TRBV10-3 and TRBJ2-3; possible D gene TRBD2, 5 bases. The V end was cut by 0 bases, the J end by 4 bases, with 11 bases between. This CDR3 region has 15 residues. Germline V gene lookup returns CDR1 ENHRY and CDR2 SYGVKD. CDR3 in DNA: TGTGCCATCAGTGAGTCCCTAGCCCGTTCAGATACGCAGTATTTT. This translates into CAISESLARSDTQYF.

This chain joins TRBV7-9 and TRBJ1-1; D gene uncertain. Trimming left V 1 base short and J 7 bases short, with 7 bases between. CDR3 length: 12 residues. Germline CDR1 SEHNR, CDR2 FQNEAQ (reference sequence). This CDR3 is CASSLVVGEAFF. CDR3 in DNA: TGTGCCAGCAGCTTAGTGGTAGGTGAAGCTTTCTTT.

This chain links TRBV10-3 with TRBJ1-1; tentative D call: TRBD1 (6 bases). Trimming left V 8 bases short and J 3 bases short, with 13 bases between. Germline CDR1 and CDR2: ENHRY and SYGVKD. The CDR3 sequence is 13 residues long. The CDR3 region has the DNA TGTGCCATCCAACGAGGGGGAGACACTGAAGCTTTCTTT. Its protein is CAIQRGGDTEAFF.